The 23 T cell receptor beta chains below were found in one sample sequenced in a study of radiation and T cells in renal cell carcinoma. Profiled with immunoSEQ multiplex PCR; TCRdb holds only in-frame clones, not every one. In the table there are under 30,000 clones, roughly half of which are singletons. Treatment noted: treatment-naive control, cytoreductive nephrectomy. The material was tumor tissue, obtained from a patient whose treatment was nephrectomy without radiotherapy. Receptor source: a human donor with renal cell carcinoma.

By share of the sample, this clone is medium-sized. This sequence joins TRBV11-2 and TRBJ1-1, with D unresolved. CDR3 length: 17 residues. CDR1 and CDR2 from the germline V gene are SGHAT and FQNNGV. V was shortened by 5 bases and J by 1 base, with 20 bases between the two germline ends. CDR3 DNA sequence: TGTGCCAGCAGCGTCAGAGGAGTATGGTCCGGGAACACTGAAGCTTTCTTT. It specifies CASSVRGVWSGNTEAFF.

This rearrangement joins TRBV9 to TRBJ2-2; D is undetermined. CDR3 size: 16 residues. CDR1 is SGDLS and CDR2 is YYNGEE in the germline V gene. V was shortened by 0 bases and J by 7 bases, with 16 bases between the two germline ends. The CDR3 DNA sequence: TGTGCCAGCAGCGTAGAAGGCCGGATTGATTACGGGGAGCTGTTTTTT. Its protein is CASSVEGRIDYGELFF.

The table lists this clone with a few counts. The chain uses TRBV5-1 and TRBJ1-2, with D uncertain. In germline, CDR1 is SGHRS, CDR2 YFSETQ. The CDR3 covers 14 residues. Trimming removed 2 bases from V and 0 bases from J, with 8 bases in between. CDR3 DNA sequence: TGCGCCAGCAGCTTATCGGACGCTAACTATGGCTACACCTTC. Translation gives CASSLSDANYGYTF.

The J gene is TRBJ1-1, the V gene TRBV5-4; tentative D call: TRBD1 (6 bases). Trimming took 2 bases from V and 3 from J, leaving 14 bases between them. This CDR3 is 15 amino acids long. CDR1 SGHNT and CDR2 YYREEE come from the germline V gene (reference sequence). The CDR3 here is CASSFPGRGDTEAFF. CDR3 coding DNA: TGTGCCAGCAGCTTCCCGGGAAGGGGGGACACTGAAGCTTTCTTT. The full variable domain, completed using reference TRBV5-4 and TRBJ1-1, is ETGVTQSPTHLIKTRGQQVTLRCSSQSGHNTVSWYQQALGQGPQFIFQYYREEENGRGNFPPRFSGLQFPNYSSELNVNALELDDSALYLCASSFPGRGDTEAFFGQGTRLTVV.

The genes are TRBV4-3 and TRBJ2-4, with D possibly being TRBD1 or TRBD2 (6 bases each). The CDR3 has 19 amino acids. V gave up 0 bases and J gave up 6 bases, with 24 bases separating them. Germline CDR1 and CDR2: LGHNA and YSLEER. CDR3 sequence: CASSQDPGVSGAKLNIQYF. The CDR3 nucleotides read TGCGCCAGCAGCCAAGACCCAGGGGTTTCGGGGGCAAAATTAAACATTCAGTACTTC.

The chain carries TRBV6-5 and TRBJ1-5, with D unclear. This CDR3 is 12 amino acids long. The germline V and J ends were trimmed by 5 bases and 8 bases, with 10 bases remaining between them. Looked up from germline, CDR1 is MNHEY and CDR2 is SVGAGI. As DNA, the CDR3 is TGTGCCAGCAGTCCCGTTGGAGAGCCCCAGCATTTT. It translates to CASSPVGEPQHF.

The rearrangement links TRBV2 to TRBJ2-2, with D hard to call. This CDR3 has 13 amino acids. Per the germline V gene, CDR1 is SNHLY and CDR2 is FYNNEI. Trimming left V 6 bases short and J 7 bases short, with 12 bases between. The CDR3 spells CASRDDTDGELFF. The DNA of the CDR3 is TGTGCCAGCAGGGATGATACGGACGGGGAGCTGTTTTTT.

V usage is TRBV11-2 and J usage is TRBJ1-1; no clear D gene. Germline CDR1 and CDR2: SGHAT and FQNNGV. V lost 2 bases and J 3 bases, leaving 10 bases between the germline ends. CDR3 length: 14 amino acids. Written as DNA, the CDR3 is TGTGCCAGCAGCTTACGGGCCCCGGACACTGAAGCTTTCTTT. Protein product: CASSLRAPDTEAFF. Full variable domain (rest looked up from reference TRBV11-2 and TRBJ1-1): EAGVAQSPRYKIIEKRQSVAFWCNPISGHATLYWYQQILGQGPKLLIQFQNNGVVDDSQLPKDRFSAERLKGVDSTLKIQPAKLEDSAVYLCASSLRAPDTEAFFGQGTRLTVV.

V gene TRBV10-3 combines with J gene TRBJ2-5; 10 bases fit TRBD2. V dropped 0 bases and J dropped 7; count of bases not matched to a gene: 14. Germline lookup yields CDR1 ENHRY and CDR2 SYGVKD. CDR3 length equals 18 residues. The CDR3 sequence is CAISESGRGLAQAGTQYF. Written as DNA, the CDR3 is TGTGCCATCAGTGAGTCGGGACGGGGACTAGCGCAGGCCGGGACCCAGTACTTC.

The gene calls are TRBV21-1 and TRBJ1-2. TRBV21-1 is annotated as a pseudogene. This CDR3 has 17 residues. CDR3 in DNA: TGTGCCAGCAGCGCTGGGGAAGAGGGGCCAGCTAACTATGGCTACACCTTC. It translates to CASSAGEEGPANYGYTF.

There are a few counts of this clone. In DNA, the CDR3 is TGTGCCAGCCGCTTAGCCCCGGGGCAGGCTTTCTTT. Translated, it gives CASRLAPGQAFF. V and J are TRBV2 and TRBJ1-1; D possibly corresponds to TRBD1 (5 bases). There are 12 residues in the CDR3. CDR1 and CDR2 from the germline V gene are SNHLY and FYNNEI. Trimming pared 8 bases from V and 11 bases from J, leaving 18 bases between.

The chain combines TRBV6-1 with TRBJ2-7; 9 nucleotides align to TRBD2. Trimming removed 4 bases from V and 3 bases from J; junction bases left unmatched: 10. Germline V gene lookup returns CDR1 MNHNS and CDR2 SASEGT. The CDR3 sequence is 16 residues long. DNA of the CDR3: TGTGCCAGCAGTGGGCGCGGGGGGGCAGTCAGCTACGAGCAGTACTTC. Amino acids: CASSGRGGAVSYEQYF.

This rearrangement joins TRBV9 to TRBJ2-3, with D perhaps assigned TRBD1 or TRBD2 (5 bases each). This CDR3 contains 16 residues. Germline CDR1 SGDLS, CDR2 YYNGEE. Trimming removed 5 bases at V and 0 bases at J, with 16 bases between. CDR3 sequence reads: CASSQTGGSSTDTQYF. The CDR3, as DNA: TGTGCCAGCAGTCAAACAGGAGGATCTAGCACAGATACGCAGTATTTT.

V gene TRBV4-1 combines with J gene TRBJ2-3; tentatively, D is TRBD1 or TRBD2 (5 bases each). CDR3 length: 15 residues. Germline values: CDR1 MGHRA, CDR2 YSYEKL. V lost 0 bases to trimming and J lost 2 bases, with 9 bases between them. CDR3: CASSQEGVYTDTQYF. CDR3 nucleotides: TGCGCCAGCAGCCAAGAGGGGGTTTACACAGATACGCAGTATTTT.

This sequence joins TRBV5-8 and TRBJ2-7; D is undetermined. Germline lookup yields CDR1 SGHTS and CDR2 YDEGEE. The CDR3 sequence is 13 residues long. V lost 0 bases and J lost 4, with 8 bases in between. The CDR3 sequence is CASSLASFYEQYF. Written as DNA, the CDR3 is TGTGCCAGCAGCTTGGCAAGCTTTTACGAGCAGTACTTC.

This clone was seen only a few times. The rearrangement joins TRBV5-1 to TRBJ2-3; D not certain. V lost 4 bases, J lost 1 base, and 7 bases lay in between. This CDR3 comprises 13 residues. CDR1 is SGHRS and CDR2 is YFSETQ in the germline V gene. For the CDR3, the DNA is TGCGCCAGCAGCAATTTTGGCACAGATACGCAGTATTTT. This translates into CASSNFGTDTQYF. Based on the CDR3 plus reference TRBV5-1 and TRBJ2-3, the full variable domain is KAGVTQTPRYLIKTRGQQVTLSCSPISGHRSVSWYQQTPGQGLQFLFEYFSETQRNKGNFPGRFSGRQFSNSRSEMNVSTLELGDSALYLCASSNFGTDTQYFGPGTRLTVL.

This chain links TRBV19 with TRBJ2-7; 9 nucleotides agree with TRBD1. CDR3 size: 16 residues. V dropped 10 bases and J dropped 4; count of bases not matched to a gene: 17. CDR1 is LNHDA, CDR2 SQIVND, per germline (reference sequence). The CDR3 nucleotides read TGTGCCACCTCTCCCACCCATTCCGGGACAGGGTACGAGCAGTACTTC. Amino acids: CATSPTHSGTGYEQYF.

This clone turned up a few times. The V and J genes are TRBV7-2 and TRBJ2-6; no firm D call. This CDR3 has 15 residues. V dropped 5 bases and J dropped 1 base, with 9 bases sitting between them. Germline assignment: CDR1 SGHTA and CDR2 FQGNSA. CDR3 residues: CASSPRLSGANVLTF. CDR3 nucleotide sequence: TGTGCCAGCAGCCCCCGTTTATCTGGGGCCAACGTCCTGACTTTC.

CDR3 in amino acids: CASSPKMATANKEQYF. The CDR3 nucleotides read TGTGCCAGCAGCCCGAAGATGGCTACCGCGAACAAGGAGCAGTACTTC. The chain recombines TRBV7-9 with TRBJ2-7; D not certain. CDR1 and CDR2 (germline): SEHNR, FQNEAQ (reference sequence). The CDR3 has 16 residues. Trimming removed 5 bases from V and 7 bases from J, with 24 bases in between.

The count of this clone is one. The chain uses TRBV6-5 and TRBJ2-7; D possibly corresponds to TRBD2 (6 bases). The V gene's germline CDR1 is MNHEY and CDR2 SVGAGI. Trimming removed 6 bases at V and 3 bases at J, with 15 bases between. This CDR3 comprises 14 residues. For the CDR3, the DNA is TGTGCCAGCAGAGGGACTGCCACCCACTACGAGCAGTACTTC. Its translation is CASRGTATHYEQYF.

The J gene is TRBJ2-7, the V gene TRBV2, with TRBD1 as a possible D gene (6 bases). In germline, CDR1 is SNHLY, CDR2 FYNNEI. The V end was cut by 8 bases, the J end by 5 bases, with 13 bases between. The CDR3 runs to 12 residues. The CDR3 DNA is TGTGCCAGCGCAGGGGATACGGACGAGCAGTACTTC. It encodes CASAGDTDEQYF.

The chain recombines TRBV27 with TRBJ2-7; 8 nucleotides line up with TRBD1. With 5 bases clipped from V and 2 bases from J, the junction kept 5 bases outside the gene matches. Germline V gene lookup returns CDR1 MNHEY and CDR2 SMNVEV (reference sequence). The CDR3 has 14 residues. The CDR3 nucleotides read TGTGCCAGCAGTCGACAGGGGTCCGCCTACGAGCAGTACTTC. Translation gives CASSRQGSAYEQYF.

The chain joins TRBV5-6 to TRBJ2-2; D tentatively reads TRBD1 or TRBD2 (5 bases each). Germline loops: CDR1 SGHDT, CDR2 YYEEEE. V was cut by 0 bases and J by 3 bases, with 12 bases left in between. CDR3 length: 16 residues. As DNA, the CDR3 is TGTGCCAGCAGCTTGGGAGGGGTGGTGGACACCGGGGAGCTGTTTTTT. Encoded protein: CASSLGGVVDTGELFF.